This entry describes one T cell receptor beta chain. Antigen unknown. This entry comes from a study of cytomegalovirus exposure and HLA in healthy donors. Overall study findings and caveats: Earlier findings revealed that most TCR beta V segments proved productive either about 87% or about 30% of the time.

PCR involved 60 Vbeta and 13 Jbeta primers. Data came from immunoSEQ multiplex PCR; TCRdb stores just in-frame clones and leaves some out. This table holds under 140,000 clones, approximately 82% found once. Germline-derived CDR1 and CDR2 are SGHRS and YFSETQ. CDR3 length: 14 amino acids. V shed 3 bases, J shed 0 bases, and the junction held 2 bases outside the gene matches. This chain connects TRBV5-1 to TRBJ1-1, with 7 bases identical to TRBD1. Sequencing was carried out using PBMCs. This TCR was recovered from a young man in good health and CMV-seropositive. CDR3 in amino acids: CASSWDSVNTEAFF. CDR3 in DNA: TGCGCCAGCAGCTGGGACAGTGTGAACACTGAAGCTTTCTTT.